Detailed here is one T cell receptor (beta chain). The antigen this receptor binds is unknown. There are no base qualities to consult, and no much larger clone falls within one base. The library was made by the immunoSEQ multiplex PCR assay. For the multiplex PCR, a mixture combining 60 forward primers for TCR Vbeta segments and 13 reverse primers for TCR Jbeta segments was used. Amplification of the CDR3 region of rearranged TCR beta genes was performed with a multiplex PCR assay on genomic DNA. The Illumina HiSeq System was used to sequence the amplified TCR beta libraries as 87-base-pair reads. The paper's data handling went like this. A later analysis tallied 75 million to 95 million unique TCR beta chains across the approximately 670 repertoires, and about 10 million of those chains were shared by two or more donors. Raw reads were error-corrected and collapsed into unique sequences by a nearest-neighbor algorithm in which closely related sequences were merged to remove PCR and sequencing errors. V, D and J gene segments were assigned by aligning CDR3 sequences to IMGT reference sequences. Each retained sequence needed at least a six-nucleotide match to both a V gene segment and a J gene segment. A rearrangement was called productive if the CDR3 had no stop codons and remained in frame with V and J, and every other rearrangement was called non-productive. Following IMGT convention, CDR3 was defined as the stretch from the second conserved V-encoded cysteine up to the conserved J-encoded phenylalanine. The earlier analysis of 500 to 600 of the donors excluded sequences that lacked an unambiguous match to a single V gene segment. In an earlier analysis of 587 of the donors, V segments were called functional above 56.7% productive rearrangements and were called segregating when the between-donor standard deviation exceeded 5%. A statistical classification framework was built to diagnose cytomegalovirus status from the catalog of TCR beta chain sequences. In a later analysis, V and J genes were assigned by comparing TCR nucleotide sequences against IMGT/GENE-DB human TR gene sequences. In a later analysis, CDR3 sequences and most-parsimonious VDJ recombination scenarios were assigned using the TCRdist pipeline. In a later analysis, each TCR beta chain was defined by its CDR3 amino acid sequence together with its V-gene family, and reads without a unique V-gene family were excluded. As a way to deal with suspected cross-contamination and a sequencing artifact, a later analysis dropped 450 to 700 nucleotide sequences that were highly shared and had low generation probability. In a later analysis, a clonal expansion index was calculated for each public chain from normalized within-repertoire ranks of inferred template counts. A later analysis computed generation probabilities with a VDJ recombination model fitted to out-of-frame rearrangements, and checked the results against IGoR. In a later analysis, TCR-TCR, TCR-HLA and TCR-CMV co-occurrence was scored with hypergeometric tests, and a repertoire-size bias correction was applied to TCR pairs. To estimate false discovery rates, a later analysis permuted the HLA or CMV assignments 20 times. In a later analysis, co-occurring TCRs were grouped using DBSCAN, with TCRdist sequence similarity added in when clustering inside HLA-allele-positive subsets. Repertoires with fewer than 30,000 or more than 120,000 public chains, plus five repertoires with anomalous nucleotide sharing, were excluded from co-occurrence clustering. As stored in TCRdb, this immuneACCESS dataset retains in-frame rearrangements with V and J assigned. A fraction of the clones does not appear; measured against another copy, unresolved V genes explain less than half of the discrepancy, and the remainder lacks a known reason. D and trimming come from the DNA, and the V and J calls and clone size come from that table. In this sample the table shows about 180,000 clones, 75% to 85% of which occur a single time. Of the sample, about 1.5% is held by the ten largest clones.

This sample was included in a study of cytomegalovirus exposure and HLA in healthy donors (dated 2017 in TCRdb). Some background on the complete study: According to an earlier analysis of 587 of the donors, about 190 million T cells yielded 95 million to 140 million unique TCR beta sequences and 250 to 350 Gb of sequence data. An early release covering some 640 HLA-typed donors comprised approximately 290 gigabases of sequencing data and approximately 85 million unique TCR sequences. Of the roughly 400 genotyped donors, about 84% fell in the genetic ancestry cluster associated with self-reported Caucasian donors. The study was designed to test whether signatures of past pathogen exposure could be identified by cataloging public T cell receptors. The study used immunosequencing to profile the T cell repertoires of 600 to 850 subjects and linked those repertoires to cytomegalovirus serostatus. A separate validation cohort of some 130 different subjects was used in addition to the roughly 700-subject first cohort. To predict cytomegalovirus infection status, the study combined high-throughput TCR immunosequencing, statistical association of individual TCRs with disease status, and machine learning. To study patterns of TCR occurrence, a later analysis re-analyzed previously published TCR beta repertoires from 700 or so donors and added high-resolution HLA genotyping. In the later analysis, no new phenotypic data were used to find candidate immune exposures; instead, reliance was placed on TCR beta sequences and their occurrence across donors. An earlier analysis of 587 of the donors applied high-throughput TCR beta sequencing to assess whether each TCR beta V gene segment acted as functional or pseudogenic. Alongside the repertoire data, information on donor age, sex, ethnicity and CMV serostatus was compiled. In a later genetic analysis, genome-wide SNP genotypes for about 55% of the roughly 700 donors were used, and that subset was treated as a discovery cohort. Every discovery cohort repertoire had been produced on one sequencing platform. HLA typing covered class I and class II loci at four-digit resolution. The number of typed donors differed by locus: roughly 620-630 for A, B, C, DRB1 and DQB1; 500 to 550 for DQA1; 606 for DPA1; and roughly 490 for DPB1. Roughly 5 DR-DQ haplotypes were treated as single units for association and clustering because of strong linkage in the cohort. Across some 400 genotyped donors of the cohort, an average of about 240,000 unique TCR beta nucleotide sequences per donor were sequenced, and 15% to 20% of those sequences were non-productive.

The cohort consisted of hundreds of healthy bone marrow donors. Cohort members were all nominally healthy when sampled, although unrecorded immune exposures were likely present. The donor was CMV seropositive and was included in the group of 250 to 300 seropositive cohort members. Every donor gave a peripheral blood sample, and the peripheral blood mononuclear cells from that sample were used for TCR beta sequencing. Genomic DNA extraction from the blood cell samples was performed with the Qiagen DNeasy Blood Extraction Kit. Results the study describes overall, beyond this receptor: Cytomegalovirus status was reported to be diagnosed by the classifier with high specificity and sensitivity in both the original and validation cohorts. The authors suggested that the approach could potentially be extended to other disease states and immunological phenotypes. In a later analysis, the rate of TCR association differed among HLA loci, with DRB1 alleles having the most associated TCRs and HLA-C alleles having the fewest. Because HLA typing was missing for some donors at each locus, association tests included only the typed subset. The earlier analysis of approximately 560 of the donors excluded over 15 rarely observed V segments, including chromosome 9 orphons, because counts were too low. A later genetic analysis associated a missense DCLRE1C variant with V-gene and J-gene trimming of TCR beta chains, and an independent cohort replicated the association. A later genetic analysis reported fewer N-insertions in productive TCRs among donors in an Asian-associated ancestry cluster than the roughly 620-donor mean. In this cohort, only TCR beta chains were sequenced, and detectable features were limited by the absence of alpha or paired-chain data. Assigning TCR associations to individual alleles was difficult when HLA alleles, especially DR and DQ, strongly co-occurred. The sequencing pipeline was judged likely to have produced a cluster of highly shared sequence variants as a technical artifact. The presence/absence analyses assumed that sequencing depth was roughly uniform across donors, and that assumption may not be true. At a false discovery rate of 0.05, a later analysis linked approximately 18,000 TCR beta sequences to specific HLA alleles. A later analysis found that HLA-associated TCR beta chains were more clonally expanded and had lower generation probabilities than equally common non-associated chains. According to a later analysis, most CMV-associated TCR beta chains appeared to be HLA-restricted, and the HLA associations seemed to be driven largely by CMV exposure. A further reported finding was that TCR beta sequences accurately predicted the HLA-A and HLA-B alleles for most subjects in the first cohort. Linkage disequilibrium might explain the correlated functional status among segregating V segments, but an unknown experimental factor could not be excluded. While some public TCRs were present in many individuals, most TCR sequences turned up only very rarely across donors. A total of fewer than 200 TCR beta chains were listed by the study as associated with cytomegalovirus. CMV serostatus was the only immune exposure information available for the cohort. In an earlier analysis of around 600 of the donors, most TCR beta V segments appeared in productive rearrangements about 87% or about 30% of the time, broadly matching IMGT annotations. In vitro tests confirmed that a few of the cytomegalovirus-associated TCR beta chains recognize cytomegalovirus antigens. A later analysis reported that several top co-occurrence clusters appeared linked to parvovirus B19, influenza, CMV and Epstein-Barr virus.

This sequence was found in a young woman in good health and CMV-seropositive. The sequenced sample consisted of PBMCs.

The DNA sequence is TGCGCCAGCATCGTCCGGGAAAACACCGGGAACACTGAAGCTTTCTTT. Translated, this is CASIVRENTGNTEAFF. In this chain, TRBV5-1 is recombined with TRBJ1-1, with no confidently assigned D gene. V lost 6 bases and J lost 1 base; the stretch between them is 19 bases long. The CDR3 runs 16 residues from the cysteine to the phenylalanine. Just the 48-base CDR3 DNA is kept, in frame starting at base 1. Per the germline V gene, SGHRS is the CDR1 and YFSETQ is the CDR2. Reference TRBV5-1 and TRBJ1-1 genes cover what lies past the CDR3, so the full variable domain is KAGVTQTPRYLIKTRGQQVTLSCSPISGHRSVSWYQQTPGQGLQFLFEYFSETQRNKGNFPGRFSGRQFSNSRSEMNVSTLELGDSALYLCASIVRENTGNTEAFFGQGTRLTVV.